This record covers a single T cell receptor (beta chain). Its specificity is not known. The data were produced by immunoSEQ multiplex PCR, yet TCRdb's version contains in-frame clones alone and is incomplete. The data hold around 1.1 million clones, with approximately 77% observed a single time. The data derive from a study of shared clonotypes between healthy human individuals. Study details: Every donor yielded three CD4 naive, three CD4 memory, two CD8 naive and one CD8 memory plate. Findings and limits, study-wide: Some clonotypes were shared by all four sorted-subset donors, while others were not shared. The non-shared ones had lower generation probabilities than the shared ones. Memory subsets generally showed smaller estimated richness than naive subsets did.

The CDR3 covers 13 residues. Between the trimmed V and J ends, which lost 1 base and 3 bases, there was a span of 8 bases. Germline V gene sequence: CDR1 SGHRS, CDR2 YFSETQ. Splitting the CD4+ cells yielded a CD45RA+ naive subset and a CD45RA-negative memory subset. The chain joins TRBV5-1 to TRBJ2-7; no firm D call. Sequencing was carried out using memory CD4+ T cells from PBMCs. Stated subset: CD45RA-negative fraction. This TCR derives from a man between 18 and 29 years old in good health. Some clones in this sample may be carry-over from other donors' samples. Here the CDR3 DNA reads TGCGCCAGCAGCTTGAGTGGTGGCTACGAGCAGTACTTC. Residues: CASSLSGGYEQYF. Variable domain in full (rest from reference TRBV5-1 and TRBJ2-7): KAGVTQTPRYLIKTRGQQVTLSCSPISGHRSVSWYQQTPGQGLQFLFEYFSETQRNKGNFPGRFSGRQFSNSRSEMNVSTLELGDSALYLCASSLSGGYEQYFGPGTRLTVT.